The clone carrying this T cell receptor (beta chain) has a count of ten or more. Trimming left V 1 base short and J 10 bases short, with 8 bases between. The CDR3 sequence is 12 residues long. The germline CDR1 and CDR2 sequences are SEHNR and FQNEAQ (reference sequence). Indicated time point: newly diagnosed GD, antithyroid drugs for less than 3 months. The TCR library used RNA extracted from PBMCs. Arm-PCR of CDR3 regions and iRepertoire HTBI primers were used to build TCR beta libraries. TCRdb itself ran the multiplex PCR reads through MiXCR, one entry per CDR3 protein. Seen here are roughly 560,000 distinct CDR3 sequences, more than 10% observed once, and the top ten hold almost 9%. The data were taken from a study of regulatory T cells in long-lasting Graves disease. The same specimen was also included in a second study, on T cells in Graves' hyperthyroidism and ophthalmopathy. Turning to that study: Disease duration under 2 months; hyperthyroidism patients were aged 18 to 65. Orbital computed tomography, thyroid ultrasound, serum thyroxine and TRAb, and clinical symptoms together informed the diagnoses.

This TCR was recovered from a woman in her 30s with Graves disease. Here the sequenced sample was peripheral blood mononuclear cells (PBMCs), taken at new diagnosis, from a patient treated with antithyroid drugs. The J gene is TRBJ2-1, the V gene TRBV7-9; no firm D call. This chain's CDR3 is CASSLVAGEQFF. In DNA, the CDR3 is TGTGCCAGCAGCTTAGTCGCTGGAGAGCAGTTCTTC.